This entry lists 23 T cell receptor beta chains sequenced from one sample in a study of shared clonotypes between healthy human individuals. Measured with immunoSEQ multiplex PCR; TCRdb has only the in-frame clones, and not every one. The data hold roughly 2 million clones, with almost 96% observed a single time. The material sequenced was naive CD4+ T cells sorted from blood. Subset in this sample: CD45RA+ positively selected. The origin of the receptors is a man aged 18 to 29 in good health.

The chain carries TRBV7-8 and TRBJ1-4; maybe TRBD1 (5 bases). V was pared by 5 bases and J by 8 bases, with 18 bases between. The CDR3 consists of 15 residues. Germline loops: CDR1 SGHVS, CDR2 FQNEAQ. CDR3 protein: CASSDYKARGEKLFF. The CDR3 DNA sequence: TGTGCCAGCAGCGACTATAAAGCTCGGGGGGAAAAACTGTTTTTT.

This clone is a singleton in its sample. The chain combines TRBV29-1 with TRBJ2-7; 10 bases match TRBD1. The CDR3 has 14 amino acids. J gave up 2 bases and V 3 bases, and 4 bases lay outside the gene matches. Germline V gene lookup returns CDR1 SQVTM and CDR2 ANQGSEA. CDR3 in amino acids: CSVDNGQGAYEQYF. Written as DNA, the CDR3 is TGCAGCGTTGACAATGGACAGGGGGCCTACGAGCAGTACTTC.

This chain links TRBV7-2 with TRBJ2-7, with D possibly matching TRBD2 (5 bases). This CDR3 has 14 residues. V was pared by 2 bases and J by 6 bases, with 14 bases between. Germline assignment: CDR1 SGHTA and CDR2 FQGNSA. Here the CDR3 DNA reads TGTGCCAGCAGCTTACACTATTTTCGGGGCGAGCAGTACTTC. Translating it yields CASSLHYFRGEQYF.

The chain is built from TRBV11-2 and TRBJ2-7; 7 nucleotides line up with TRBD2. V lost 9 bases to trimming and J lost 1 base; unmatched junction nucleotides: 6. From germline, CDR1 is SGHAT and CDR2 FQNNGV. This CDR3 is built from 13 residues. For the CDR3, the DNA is TGTGCCAGTAGGGCGGGACTATCCTACGAGCAGTACTTC. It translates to CASRAGLSYEQYF.

The CDR3 spells CASSAREWALNTEAFF. Here the CDR3 DNA reads TGTGCCAGCAGCGCCCGCGAGTGGGCCTTGAACACTGAAGCTTTCTTT. The chain recombines TRBV9 with TRBJ1-1; no reliable D call. V lost 3 bases, J lost 0 bases, and 15 bases lay in between. The CDR3 length is 16 residues. Germline V gene sequence: CDR1 SGDLS, CDR2 YYNGEE.

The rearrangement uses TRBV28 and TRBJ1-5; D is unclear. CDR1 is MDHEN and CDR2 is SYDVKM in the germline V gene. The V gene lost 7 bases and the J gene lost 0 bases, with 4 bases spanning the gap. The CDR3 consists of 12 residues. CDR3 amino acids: CASKLSNQPQHF. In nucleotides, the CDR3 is TGTGCCAGCAAACTTAGCAATCAGCCCCAGCATTTT.

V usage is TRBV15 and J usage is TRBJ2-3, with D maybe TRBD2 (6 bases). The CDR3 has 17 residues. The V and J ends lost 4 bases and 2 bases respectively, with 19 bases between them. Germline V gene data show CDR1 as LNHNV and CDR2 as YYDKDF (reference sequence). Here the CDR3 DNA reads TGTGCCACCAGCAAGGGTACAAGACTAGGTCTCACAGATACGCAGTATTTT. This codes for CATSKGTRLGLTDTQYF.

The CDR3 bases are TGTGCCACCAGCAGAAATGACAGGCTCTTCTTCCACACCGGGGAGCTGTTTTTT. It codes for CATSRNDRLFFHTGELFF. The chain carries TRBV15 and TRBJ2-2; weak D call: TRBD1 (6 bases). CDR1 is LNHNV, CDR2 YYDKDF, per germline (reference sequence). V was clipped by 2 bases and J by 3 bases, with 19 bases between them. The CDR3 length is 18 residues.

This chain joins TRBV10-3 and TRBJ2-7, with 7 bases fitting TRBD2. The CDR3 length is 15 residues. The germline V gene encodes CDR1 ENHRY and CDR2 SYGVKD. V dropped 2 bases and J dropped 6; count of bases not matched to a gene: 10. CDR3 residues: CAISEGAGRGSEQYF. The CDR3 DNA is TGTGCCATCAGTGAGGGCGCAGGGAGGGGTAGCGAGCAGTACTTC.

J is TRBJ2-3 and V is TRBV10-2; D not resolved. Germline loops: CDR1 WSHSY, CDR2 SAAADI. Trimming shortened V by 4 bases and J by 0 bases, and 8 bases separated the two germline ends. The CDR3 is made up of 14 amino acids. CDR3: CASSVATSTDTQYF. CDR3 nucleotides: TGCGCCAGCAGTGTCGCGACTAGCACAGATACGCAGTATTTT.

CDR3 region: CASSAGTGRGYGYTF. Here the CDR3 DNA reads TGTGCCAGCAGCGCCGGGACAGGAAGGGGCTATGGCTACACCTTC. The gene calls are TRBV11-2 and TRBJ1-2, with 8 bases fitting TRBD1. CDR1 is SGHAT, CDR2 FQNNGV, per germline. This CDR3 contains 15 residues. The V segment lost 5 bases and the J segment 4 bases; nucleotides outside the gene matches: 9.

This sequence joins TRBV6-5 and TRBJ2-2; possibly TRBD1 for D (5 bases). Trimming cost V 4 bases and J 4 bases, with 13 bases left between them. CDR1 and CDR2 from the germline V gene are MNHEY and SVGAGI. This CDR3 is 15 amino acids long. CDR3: CASSSGSKGTGELFF. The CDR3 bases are TGTGCCAGCAGTTCAGGGTCTAAGGGCACCGGGGAGCTGTTTTTT.

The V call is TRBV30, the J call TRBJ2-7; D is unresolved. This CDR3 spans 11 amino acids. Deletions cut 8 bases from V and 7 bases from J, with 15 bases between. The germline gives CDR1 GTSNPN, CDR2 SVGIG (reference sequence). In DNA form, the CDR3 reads TGTGCCAGTGATACCGGGTGGGAGCAGTACTTC. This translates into CASDTGWEQYF.

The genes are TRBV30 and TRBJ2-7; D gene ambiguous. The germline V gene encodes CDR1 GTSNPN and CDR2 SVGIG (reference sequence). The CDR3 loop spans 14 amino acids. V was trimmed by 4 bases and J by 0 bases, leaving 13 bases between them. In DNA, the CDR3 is TGTGCCTGGACCGAATGGGGTAGCTCCTACGAGCAGTACTTC. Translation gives CAWTEWGSSYEQYF.

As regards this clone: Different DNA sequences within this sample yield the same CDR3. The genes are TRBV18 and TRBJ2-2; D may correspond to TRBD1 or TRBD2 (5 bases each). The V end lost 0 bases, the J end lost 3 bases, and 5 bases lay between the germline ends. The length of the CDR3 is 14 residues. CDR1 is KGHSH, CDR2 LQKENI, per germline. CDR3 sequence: CASSPPGDTGELFF. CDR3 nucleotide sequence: TGTGCCAGCTCACCACCGGGGGACACCGGGGAGCTGTTTTTT.

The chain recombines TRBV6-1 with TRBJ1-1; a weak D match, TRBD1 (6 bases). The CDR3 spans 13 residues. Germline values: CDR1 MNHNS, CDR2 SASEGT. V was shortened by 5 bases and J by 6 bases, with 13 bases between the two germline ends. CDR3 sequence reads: CASSYTRQAEAFF. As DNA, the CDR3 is TGTGCCAGCAGTTATACTCGACAGGCTGAAGCTTTCTTT.

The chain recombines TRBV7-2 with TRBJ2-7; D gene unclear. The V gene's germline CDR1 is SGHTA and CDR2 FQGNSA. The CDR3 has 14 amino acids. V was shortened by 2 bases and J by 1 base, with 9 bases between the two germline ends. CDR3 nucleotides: TGTGCCAGCAGCTTATACGGCAGATCCTACGAGCAGTACTTC. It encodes CASSLYGRSYEQYF. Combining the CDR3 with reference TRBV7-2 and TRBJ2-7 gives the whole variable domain GAGVSQSPSNKVTEKGKDVELRCDPISGHTALYWYRQSLGQGLEFLIYFQGNSAPDKSGLPSDRFSAERTGGSVSTLTIQRTQQEDSAVYLCASSLYGRSYEQYFGPGTRLTVT.

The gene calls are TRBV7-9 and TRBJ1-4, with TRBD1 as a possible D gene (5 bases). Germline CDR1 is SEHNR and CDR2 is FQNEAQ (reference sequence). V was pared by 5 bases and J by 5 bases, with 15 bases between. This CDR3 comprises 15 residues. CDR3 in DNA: TGTGCCAGCAGCAGAGCAACAGGAGGGAATGAAAAACTGTTTTTT. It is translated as CASSRATGGNEKLFF.

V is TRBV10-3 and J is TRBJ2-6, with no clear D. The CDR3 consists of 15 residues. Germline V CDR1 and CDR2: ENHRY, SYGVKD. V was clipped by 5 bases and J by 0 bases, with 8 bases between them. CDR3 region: CAISSAFSGANVLTF. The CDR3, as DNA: TGTGCCATCAGTTCTGCCTTCTCTGGGGCCAACGTCCTGACTTTC.

The chain's CDR3 is CASSYSGGIYEQYF. The CDR3 DNA reads TGTGCCAGCAGTTACTCGGGAGGGATCTACGAGCAGTACTTC. The chain carries TRBV6-5 and TRBJ2-7; 7 nucleotides agree with TRBD2. Germline CDR1 is MNHEY and CDR2 is SVGAGI. The length of the CDR3 is 14 residues. J was trimmed by 3 bases and V by 0 bases; bases with no gene match: 2.

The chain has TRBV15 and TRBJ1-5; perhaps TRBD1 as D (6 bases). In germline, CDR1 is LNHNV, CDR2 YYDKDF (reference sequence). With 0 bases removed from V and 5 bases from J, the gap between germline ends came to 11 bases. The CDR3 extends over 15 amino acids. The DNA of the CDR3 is TGTGCCACCAGCAGAGAGGCAGGGGTCTATCAGCCCCAGCATTTT. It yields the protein CATSREAGVYQPQHF.

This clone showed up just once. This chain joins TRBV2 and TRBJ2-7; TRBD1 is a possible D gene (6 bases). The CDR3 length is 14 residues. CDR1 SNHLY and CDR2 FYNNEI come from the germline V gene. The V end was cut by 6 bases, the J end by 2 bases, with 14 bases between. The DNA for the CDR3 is TGTGCCAGCAGCGGGGACAACTTACCCTACGAGCAGTACTTC. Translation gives CASSGDNLPYEQYF.

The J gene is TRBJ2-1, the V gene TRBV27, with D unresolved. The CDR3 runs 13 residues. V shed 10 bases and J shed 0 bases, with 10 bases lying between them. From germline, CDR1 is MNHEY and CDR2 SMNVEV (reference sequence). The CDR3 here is CATSFSSYNEQFF. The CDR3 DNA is TGTGCCACCTCATTTAGCTCCTACAATGAGCAGTTCTTC.